There are a few counts of the clone carrying this T cell receptor beta chain. Its antigen is currently unknown. Investigators excluded patients with uncontrolled infection, other autoimmune disease, pregnancy or lactation. PBMCs were collected from an approximately 9 ml volume of fresh peripheral blood. The source of the sample is a study of T cells in Graves' hyperthyroidism and ophthalmopathy. The V end was cut by 4 bases, the J end by 1 base, with 15 bases between. Germline CDR1 is SGHRS and CDR2 is YFSETQ. The CDR3 has 17 amino acids. Study-wide results and limits: The blood repertoire included most of the expanded thyroid clonotypes above 0.001.

Researchers took RNA transcripts and amplified the TCR beta CDR3 regions from them. In the first-round RT-PCR of the TCR CDR3, the HTBI primer set was used. TCRdb itself ran the multiplex PCR reads through MiXCR, one entry per CDR3 protein. The table records hundreds of thousands of distinct CDR3 sequences, around 20% of them present only once. The V call is TRBV5-1, the J call TRBJ1-6; no definite D call. Sequencing input: blood. This TCR was recovered from a man aged 25 to 40 with Graves' ophthalmopathy. CDR3 residues: CASSPGPERSYNSPLHF. Written as DNA, the CDR3 is TGCGCCAGCAGCCCCGGCCCGGAGAGGTCCTATAATTCACCCCTCCACTTT. Using reference TRBV5-1 and TRBJ1-6 for the parts outside the CDR3, the full variable domain is KAGVTQTPRYLIKTRGQQVTLSCSPISGHRSVSWYQQTPGQGLQFLFEYFSETQRNKGNFPGRFSGRQFSNSRSEMNVSTLELGDSALYLCASSPGPERSYNSPLHFGNGTRLTVT.